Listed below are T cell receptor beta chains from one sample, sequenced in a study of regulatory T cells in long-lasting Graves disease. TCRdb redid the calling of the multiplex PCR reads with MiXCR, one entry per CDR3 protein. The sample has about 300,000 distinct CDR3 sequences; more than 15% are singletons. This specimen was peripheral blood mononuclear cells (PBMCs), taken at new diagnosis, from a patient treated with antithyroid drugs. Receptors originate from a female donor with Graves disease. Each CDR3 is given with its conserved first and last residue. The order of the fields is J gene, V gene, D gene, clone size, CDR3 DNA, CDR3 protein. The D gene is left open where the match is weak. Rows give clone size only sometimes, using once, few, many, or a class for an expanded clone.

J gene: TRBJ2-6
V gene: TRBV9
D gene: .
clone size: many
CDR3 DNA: TGTGCCAGCAGCGAACGGTTCTCTGGGGCCAACGTCCTGACTTTC
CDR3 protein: CASSERFSGANVLTF

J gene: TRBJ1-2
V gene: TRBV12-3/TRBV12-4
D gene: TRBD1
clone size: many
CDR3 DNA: TGTGCCAGCAGTTTAGGGGGGACAGCGAGATTGTATGGCTACACCTTC
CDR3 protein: CASSLGGTARLYGYTF

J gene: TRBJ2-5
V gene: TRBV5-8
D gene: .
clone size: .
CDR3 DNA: TGTGCCAGCCGTAAGGGCCTTCTGAGCAGGCCAGAAGAGACCCAGTACTTC
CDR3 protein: CASRKGLLSRPEETQYF

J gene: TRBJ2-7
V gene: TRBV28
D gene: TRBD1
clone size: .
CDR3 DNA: TGTGCCAGCAGGCAACAGGGGACCCCCAACGAGCAGTACTTC
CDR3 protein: CASRQQGTPNEQYF

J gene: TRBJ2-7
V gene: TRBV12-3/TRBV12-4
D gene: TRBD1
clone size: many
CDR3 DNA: TGTGCCAGCAGTTTCCGAGGACAGGGGGCTGGCGAGCAGTACTTC
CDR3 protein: CASSFRGQGAGEQYF

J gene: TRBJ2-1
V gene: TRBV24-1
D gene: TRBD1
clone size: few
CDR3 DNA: TGTGCCACCAGTGAGGCCGGGACAGGGGAGGCTGAGCAGTTCTTC
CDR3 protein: CATSEAGTGEAEQFF

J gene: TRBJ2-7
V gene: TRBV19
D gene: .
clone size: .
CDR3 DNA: TGTGCCAGTAGTATCAAAGATGATCTCCGCGAGCAGTACTTC
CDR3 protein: CASSIKDDLREQYF

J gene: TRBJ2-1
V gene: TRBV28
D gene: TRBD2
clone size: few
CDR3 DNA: TGTGCCAGCAGTATTACTAGCGAACTAGCGGGAGTGGACAATGAGCAGTTCTTC
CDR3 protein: CASSITSELAGVDNEQFF

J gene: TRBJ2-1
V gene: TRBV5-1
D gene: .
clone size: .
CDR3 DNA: TGCGCCAGCAGCCCCTATAAAAGCTCCTACAATGAGCAGTTCTTC
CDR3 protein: CASSPYKSSYNEQFF

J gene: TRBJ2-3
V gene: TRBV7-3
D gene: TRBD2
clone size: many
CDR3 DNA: TGTGCCAGCAGCTCTCTAGCGGGAGTGGTTACGGATTTT
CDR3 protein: CASSSLAGVVTDF

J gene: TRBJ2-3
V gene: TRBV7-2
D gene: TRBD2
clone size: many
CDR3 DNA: TGTGCCAGCAGCTTAGAGCCTAGCGGGATGGTAGATACGCAGTATTTT
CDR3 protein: CASSLEPSGMVDTQYF

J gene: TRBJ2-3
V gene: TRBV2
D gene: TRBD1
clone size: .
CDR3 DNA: TGTGCCAGCAGTTTTGGACAGGGCGGATCAGATACGCAGTATTTT
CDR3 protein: CASSFGQGGSDTQYF

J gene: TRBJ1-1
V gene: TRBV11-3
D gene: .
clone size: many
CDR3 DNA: TGTGCCAGCAGCTTAGTTGAGACTGAAGCTTTCTTT
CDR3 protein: CASSLVETEAFF

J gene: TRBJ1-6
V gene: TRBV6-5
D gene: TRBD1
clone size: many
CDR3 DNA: TGTGCCAGCAGTTACTCAGGACAGGGGCATTCACCCCTCCACTTT
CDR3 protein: CASSYSGQGHSPLHF

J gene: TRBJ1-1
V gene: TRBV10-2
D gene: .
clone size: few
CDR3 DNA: TGCGCCAGCTTTTCAGGGGCCGAAGCTTTCTTT
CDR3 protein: CASFSGAEAFF

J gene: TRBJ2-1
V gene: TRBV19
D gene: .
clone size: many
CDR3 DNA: TGTGCCAGTAGTATTTTATGGGGGGACAATGAGCAGTTCTTC
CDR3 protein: CASSILWGDNEQFF

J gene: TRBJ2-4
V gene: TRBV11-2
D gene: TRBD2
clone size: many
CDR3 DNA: TGTGCCAGCAGCTCCCGGACTAGCGGGGTCAAGGGGTTTGGCAAAAACATTCAGTACTTC
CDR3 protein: CASSSRTSGVKGFGKNIQYF

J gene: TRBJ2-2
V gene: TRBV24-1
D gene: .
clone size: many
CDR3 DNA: TGTGCCACCAGAGAGGGCGGGGAGCTGTTTTTT
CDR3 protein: CATREGGELFF

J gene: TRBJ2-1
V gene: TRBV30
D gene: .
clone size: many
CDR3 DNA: TGTGCCTGGAGTGTGGGTCCAAATGAGCAGTTCTTC
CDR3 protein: CAWSVGPNEQFF

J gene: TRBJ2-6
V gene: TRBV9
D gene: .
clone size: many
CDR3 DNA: TGTGCCAGCAGCGTAGCCGGAGGTTATGGGGCCAACGTCCTGACTTTC
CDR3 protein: CASSVAGGYGANVLTF

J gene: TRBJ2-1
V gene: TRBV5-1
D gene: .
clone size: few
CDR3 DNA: TGCGCCAGCAGCGAAATTCGTAGGAGTTTCAATGAGCAGTTCTTC
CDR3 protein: CASSEIRRSFNEQFF

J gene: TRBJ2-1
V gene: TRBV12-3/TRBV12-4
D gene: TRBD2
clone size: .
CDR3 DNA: TGTGCCAGCAGCCCCGGGACTAGCGGGTTGGGGGCCTACAATGAGCAGTTCTTC
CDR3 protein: CASSPGTSGLGAYNEQFF

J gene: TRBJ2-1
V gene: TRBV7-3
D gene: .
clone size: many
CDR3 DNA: TGTGCCAGCAGCCGGATGCCTAGCAACGATGAGCAGTTCTTC
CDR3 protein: CASSRMPSNDEQFF

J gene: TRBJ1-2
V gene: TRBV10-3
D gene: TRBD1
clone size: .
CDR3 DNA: TGTGCCATCAGTGAGTCCGGACAGGGGGCCTACTCTAACTATGGCTACACCTTC
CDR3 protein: CAISESGQGAYSNYGYTF

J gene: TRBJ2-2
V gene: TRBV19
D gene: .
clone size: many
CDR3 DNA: TGTGCCAGTAGTATAGTCGAGTTTGCCGGGGAGCTGTTTTTT
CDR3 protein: CASSIVEFAGELFF

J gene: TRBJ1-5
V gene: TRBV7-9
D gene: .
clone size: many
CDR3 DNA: TGTGCCAGCAGCCCACAGGGCGGGGGCAATCAGCCCCAGCATTTT
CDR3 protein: CASSPQGGGNQPQHF

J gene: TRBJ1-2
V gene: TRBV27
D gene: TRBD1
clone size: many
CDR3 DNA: TGTGCCAGCAGTTCTCGTGGACAGGGGGCGGATGGCTACACCTTC
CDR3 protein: CASSSRGQGADGYTF